This section outlines one TCR beta chain sequence together with its context. Antigen: not known. A second PCR, run for about 7 to 12 cycles, used a sample-barcoded 5' primer plus a J-beta primer mix. TCRdb called the 5' RACE reads again in MiXCR, with one record for every CDR3 protein. The sample carries about 930,000 distinct CDR3 sequences, about 29% recorded once. This sample is drawn from a study of blood T cells in healthy people across ages. Study observations and caveats: Per million T cells, TCR beta diversity dropped roughly linearly as age increased.

Between the trimmed V and J ends, which lost 5 bases and 5 bases, there was a span of 19 bases. CDR1 is SEHNR, CDR2 FQNEAQ, per germline (reference sequence). The CDR3 is made up of 16 amino acids. The study isolated at least 6.5 million PBMCs from each sample. These records were also assigned to another study, of T cells of mothers and their children. That report adds: Inherited differences only slightly affect thymic shaping of TCR recombination output.

This TCR was recovered from a woman between 35 and 50 years old in good health. The rearrangement links TRBV7-9 to TRBJ2-1; D uncertain. The sequenced sample consisted of blood. CDR3 in amino acids: CASSVIEAVLNNEQFF. The CDR3 DNA follows: TGTGCCAGCAGCGTGATAGAGGCAGTACTTAACAATGAGCAGTTCTTC.